This T cell receptor (beta chain) was recovered during a study of cytomegalovirus exposure and HLA in healthy donors. Germline-derived CDR1 and CDR2 are MNHEY and SMNVEV (reference sequence). This CDR3 comprises 12 residues. V was clipped by 5 bases and J by 3 bases, with 8 bases between them. The PCR used 60 Vbeta and 13 Jbeta primers. Clones were read by immunoSEQ multiplex PCR, and TCRdb kept only the in-frame ones, dropping some. The sample lists 150,000 to 250,000 clones; around three quarters were seen once. The rearrangement joins TRBV27 to TRBJ2-7; unclear D gene. The material sequenced was PBMCs. This clonotype originated in a man under 40 in good health and CMV-seronegative. CDR3 residues: CASSGGRYEQYF. The DNA for the CDR3 is TGTGCCAGCAGTGGCGGTCGCTACGAGCAGTACTTC.